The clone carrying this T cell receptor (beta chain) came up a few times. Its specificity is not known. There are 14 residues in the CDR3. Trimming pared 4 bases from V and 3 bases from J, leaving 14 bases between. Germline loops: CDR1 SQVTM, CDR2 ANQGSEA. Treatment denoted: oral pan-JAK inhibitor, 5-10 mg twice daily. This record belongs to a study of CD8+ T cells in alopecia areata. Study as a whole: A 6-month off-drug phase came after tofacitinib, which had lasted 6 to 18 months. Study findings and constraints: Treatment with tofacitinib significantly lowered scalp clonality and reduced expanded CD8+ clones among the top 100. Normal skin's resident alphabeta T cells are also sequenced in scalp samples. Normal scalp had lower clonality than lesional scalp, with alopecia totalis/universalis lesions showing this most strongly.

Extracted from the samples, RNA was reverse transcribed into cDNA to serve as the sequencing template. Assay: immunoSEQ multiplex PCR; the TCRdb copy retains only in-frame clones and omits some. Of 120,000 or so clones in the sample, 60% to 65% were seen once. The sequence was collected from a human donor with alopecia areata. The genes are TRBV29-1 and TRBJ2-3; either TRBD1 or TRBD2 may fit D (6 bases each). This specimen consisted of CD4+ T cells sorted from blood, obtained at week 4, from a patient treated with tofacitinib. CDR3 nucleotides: TGCAGCGTTGTATCCGGGGGCTGGACAGATACGCAGTATTTT. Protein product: CSVVSGGWTDTQYF.